This TCR beta chain is from a study of cytomegalovirus exposure and HLA in healthy donors. PCR used 60 Vbeta primers and 13 Jbeta primers. Produced via immunoSEQ multiplex PCR; TCRdb's table is partial and in-frame only. Among approximately 75,000 clones listed, around 80% were seen once. This clone was counted between two and nine times. The receptor's source is a male donor in good health and CMV-seronegative. The sequencing sample was made of PBMCs.

CDR3 residues: CAISEQIDEQFF. CDR3 bases: TGTGCCATCAGTGAACAGATCGATGAGCAGTTCTTC. V gene TRBV10-3 combines with J gene TRBJ2-1, with D unclear. This CDR3 has 12 residues. The germline V gene encodes CDR1 ENHRY and CDR2 SYGVKD. Trimming removed 3 bases at V and 8 bases at J, with 8 bases between.